This T cell receptor beta chain appears in the sequencing data of a study of neurological immune-mediated disorders. This clonotype was observed at least ten times. Using its own MiXCR run on the 5' RACE reads, TCRdb lists one record per CDR3 protein. This table holds about 20,000 distinct CDR3 sequences, about 2.5% found once. Source material: PBMCs. The source is a woman aged 18 to 35 with multiple sclerosis.

CDR3 in DNA: TGCAGTGCTAGACCACCTTGGGGCCGCGGGAAGTACAATGAGCAGTTCTTC. Translation gives CSARPPWGRGKYNEQFF. V is TRBV20-1 and J is TRBJ2-1; tentative D call: TRBD2 (6 bases). The CDR3 covers 17 residues. Trimming took off 2 bases at V and 4 bases at J, with 21 bases between the two ends. Germline loops: CDR1 DFQATT, CDR2 SNEGSKA (reference sequence).